Included here is one TCR beta chain sequence, with context. This receptor's antigen is unknown. No much larger clone is present one base from it, and per-base qualities are unavailable. The entry originates in a study of blood T cell repertoires in COVID-19 (TCRdb year 2020). For the wider study: Samples covering the acute and convalescent phases of COVID-19 were provided by collaborators in the United States, Italy and Spain. The prospective study material was composed of cDNA or gDNA derived from T cells, B-cell-depleted T cells, or PBMCs. Deeply sampled blood TCRbeta repertoires from subjects exposed to, actively infected with, or recovered from COVID-19 were included in the dataset. The repertoires were made available in a free public database intended to serve as a resource for research on the immune response to SARS-CoV-2. The samples were drawn from two sources: the first 160 participants of the ongoing ImmuneRACE study, and 1,254 subjects contributed by 6 global collaborators. Sample metadata almost always included a de-identified subject ID, COVID-19 status, age in years and sex. Where available, HLA class I and class II types were taken from metadata supplied by the sample provider and were not determined by assay-based typing. Summary of the overall study and its limitations: How much clinical and demographic metadata was included differed by source and by participant, and the metadata was provided uncurated.

The germline V gene gives CDR1 as SGHRS and CDR2 as YFSETQ. Including the terminal cysteine and phenylalanine, the CDR3 comprises 16 residues. Kept here is only the CDR3 DNA, which spans 48 bases and is read in frame from base 1. Deletion took 2 bases off V and 3 bases off J, with a span of 15 bases between the germline ends. One collaborating source in Seattle enrolled patients during active infection and followed them longitudinally through the course of disease. Whole blood was collected in K2EDTA tubes by collaborating institutions according to the institutions' own protocols. For TCRbeta analysis, collaborators shipped samples in one of three forms: frozen whole blood, isolated PBMCs, or DNA extracted from either of those sample types. TCRbeta CDR3 regions were amplified from genomic DNA using the immunoSEQ Assay, a bias-controlled multiplex PCR. Under the source paper's analysis protocol: Within the assay, amplification of reference gene primers was used to estimate how many nucleated cells each sample contained. Sequence reads were collapsed and filtered to measure the absolute abundance of every unique TCRbeta CDR3 rearrangement. For each sample, productive Simpson clonality was calculated as the square root of Simpson's diversity index across productive rearrangements. Not all clones reach the TCRdb copy of this immuneACCESS table, which keeps in-frame sequences only. Checked studies attribute under half of the gap to unresolved V genes and leave the rest unexplained. That table gives V, J and clone size, and the DNA gave D and trimming. Counted in this sample were around 220,000 clones; roughly four fifths of them appeared once. The ten largest clones represent under 8.5% of the sample.

The V and J genes are TRBV5-1 and TRBJ1-5; the D gene is possibly TRBD1, with 5 bases matching. The origin of this receptor is an elderly woman with COVID-19, enrolled during active disease. Sequencing was done on a sample of peripheral blood. The CDR3 loop reads CASSFDGQGDNQPQHF. The bases are TGCGCCAGCAGCTTTGACGGCCAGGGTGACAATCAGCCCCAGCATTTT.